The 10 T cell receptor beta chains below all came from one sample that was sequenced in a study of cytomegalovirus exposure and HLA in healthy donors. The PCR contained 60 Vbeta and 13 Jbeta primers. The protocol was immunoSEQ multiplex PCR, while the TCRdb copy is restricted to in-frame clones and leaves out a portion. The sample holds under 150,000 clones, approximately 78% seen once. Sequencing was done on a sample of PBMCs. Receptor source: a human donor in good health.

The rearrangement joins TRBV28 to TRBJ2-7; TRBD2 is a possible D gene (5 bases). Deletions cut 6 bases from V and 7 bases from J, with 19 bases between. The germline V gene encodes CDR1 MDHEN and CDR2 SYDVKM. The CDR3 runs to 14 residues. CDR3: CASSPGTVVREQYF. The DNA for the CDR3 is TGTGCCAGCAGCCCGGGAACAGTAGTGAGGGAGCAGTACTTC.

The chain is built from TRBV20-1 and TRBJ2-7; TRBD2 matches at 7 bases. This CDR3 is 11 amino acids long. V lost 1 base and J lost 12; bases outside the gene matches: 6. Looked up from germline, CDR1 is DFQATT and CDR2 is SNEGSKA (reference sequence). CDR3 in DNA: TGCAGTGCTAGAGCGGGAGGCCTCGGGTACTTC. Translation: CSARAGGLGYF.

The chain employs TRBV29-1 and TRBJ2-5; D remains unclear. The J call may be faulty, since TRBJ2-7 better matches the DNA end. This CDR3 region has 11 residues. The V gene's germline CDR1 is SQVTM and CDR2 ANQGSEA. CDR3 amino acids: CSVGSSYEQYF. DNA of the CDR3: TGCAGCGTTGGGAGCAGCTACGAGCAGTACTTC.

The V gene is TRBV21-1, the J gene TRBJ1-2; TRBD1 was called by the table and not checked on the DNA. TRBV21-1 is a recognized pseudogene. The CDR3 is made up of 15 amino acids. For the CDR3, the DNA is TGTGCCAGCAGCAAAGACGACAGGGAGGTGCATGGCTACACCTTC. It is translated as CASSKDDREVHGYTF.

With respect to this clone: An end of the junction differs from the germline gene, which may be a read error. The chain combines TRBV7-9 with TRBJ1-1; D perhaps matches TRBD1 (5 bases). Germline assignment: CDR1 SEHNR and CDR2 FQNEAQ (reference sequence). The CDR3 runs to 13 residues. The CDR3 reads CSSSSDKNTEAFF. Here the CDR3 DNA reads TGTTCCAGCAGCTCGGACAAGAACACTGAAGCTTTCTTT.

The J gene is TRBJ1-5, the V gene TRBV19, with D hard to call. The CDR3 has 14 residues. Trimming took off 6 bases at V and 6 bases at J, with 15 bases between the two ends. Germline CDR1 reads LNHDA; CDR2 reads SQIVND (reference sequence). The CDR3 DNA reads TGTGCCAGTAGCCTCCTGGGAGTTATTCAGCCCCAGCATTTT. This sequence encodes CASSLLGVIQPQHF.

J is TRBJ1-2 and V is TRBV7-8, with D perhaps matching TRBD1 (5 bases). The germline V gene has CDR1 SGHVS and CDR2 FQNEAQ. V dropped 5 bases and J dropped 2 bases, with 15 bases sitting between them. The CDR3 is made up of 15 amino acids. CDR3 nucleotides: TGTGCCAGCAGCAGGATGGCAGGGAACAACTATGGCTACACCTTC. It specifies CASSRMAGNNYGYTF.

V usage is TRBV7-2 and J usage is TRBJ1-5; 7 bases map to TRBD1. J was trimmed by 3 bases and V by 5 bases; bases with no gene match: 7. The CDR3 has 15 amino acids. The germline V gene encodes CDR1 SGHTA and CDR2 FQGNSA. This CDR3 is CASSNTGAPNQPQHF. The CDR3 nucleotides read TGTGCCAGCAGCAACACAGGGGCCCCCAATCAGCCCCAGCATTTT.

V and J are TRBV28 and TRBJ1-2; TRBD1 aligns across 7 bases. CDR1 is MDHEN, CDR2 SYDVKM, per germline. This CDR3 has 12 amino acids. Losses at the gene ends were 10 bases for V and 0 bases for J; bases not matched to a gene: 2. Here the CDR3 DNA reads TGTGCCATACAGGGGACTAACTATGGCTACACCTTC. Translated, it gives CAIQGTNYGYTF.

The chain joins TRBV29-1 to TRBJ2-1; a possible D gene is TRBD2 (5 bases). V was trimmed by 7 bases and J by 6 bases, leaving 16 bases between them. Germline V CDR1 and CDR2: SQVTM, ANQGSEA. This CDR3 comprises 13 residues. DNA of the CDR3: TGCAGCGGAGGGAATCCCCTACCCAATGAGCAGTTCTTC. Encoded protein: CSGGNPLPNEQFF.